The 29 T cell receptor beta chains below all came from one sample that was sequenced in a study of shared clonotypes between healthy human individuals. Profiling relied on immunoSEQ multiplex PCR, and the TCRdb table lists in-frame clones only, not all of them. The sample carries about 990,000 clones, 70% to 80% recorded once. The sequencing input was memory CD4+ T cells from PBMCs. Documented subset: CD45RA-negative fraction. These receptors were obtained from a man aged 18-30 years in good health. Some clones in this sample may be carry-over from other donors' samples.

The rearrangement joins TRBV5-1 to TRBJ1-1; D gene unclear. V shed 0 bases and J shed 3 bases, with 15 bases lying between them. The CDR3 has 16 amino acids. CDR1 SGHRS and CDR2 YFSETQ come from the germline V gene. The CDR3: CASSLATLTGDTEAFF. The CDR3 DNA reads as TGCGCCAGCAGCTTGGCGACCCTCACTGGGGACACTGAAGCTTTCTTT.

With respect to this clone: Other DNA sequences in the same sample also yield this CDR3. The chain recombines TRBV5-4 with TRBJ2-7, with 9 bases lining up with TRBD2. V trimming: 7 bases; J trimming: 1 base; junction bases outside the gene matches: 6. The germline gives CDR1 SGHNT, CDR2 YYREEE (reference sequence). The CDR3 is made up of 14 amino acids. In nucleotides, the CDR3 is TGTGCCAGCTCCCGTAGCGGGAGTTCCTACGAGCAGTACTTC. Protein: CASSRSGSSYEQYF.

J is TRBJ1-4 and V is TRBV2, with D maybe TRBD1 (5 bases). The CDR3 runs 14 residues. CDR1 is SNHLY, CDR2 FYNNEI, per germline. Deletions cut 9 bases from V and 0 bases from J, with 11 bases between. CDR3 DNA sequence: TGTGCCAGGTTACAGGAGGCAACTAATGAAAAACTGTTTTTT. Translated: CARLQEATNEKLFF.

Only one count was recorded for this clone. J is TRBJ2-2 and V is TRBV7-2; D gene unclear. The germline gives CDR1 SGHTA, CDR2 FQGNSA. This CDR3 is built from 13 residues. Trimming pared 7 bases from V and 7 bases from J, leaving 13 bases between. The CDR3 protein is CASKAQFIGELFF. The CDR3 nucleotides read TGTGCCAGCAAGGCACAATTCATCGGGGAGCTGTTTTTT.

As regards this clone: A much more abundant neighbour one base away suggests this may be a read error. Other DNA sequences in this sample translate to the same CDR3. The rearrangement uses TRBV5-1 and TRBJ1-1; D may be TRBD1 (5 bases). There are 13 residues in the CDR3. Germline V gene lookup returns CDR1 SGHRS and CDR2 YFSETQ. The V gene lost 4 bases and the J gene lost 1 base, with 8 bases spanning the gap. The CDR3 sequence is CASSPRGNTEAFF. In DNA, the CDR3 is TGCGCCAGCAGCCCTAGGGGGAACACTGAAGCTTTCTTT.

This sequence joins TRBV10-3 and TRBJ2-1; 11 bases fit TRBD2. The trim removed 2 bases at V and 5 bases at J, leaving 8 bases unmatched. This CDR3 region has 17 residues. Germline-derived CDR1 and CDR2 are ENHRY and SYGVKD. The CDR3 DNA follows: TGTGCCATCAGTGAGATCCCACTAGCGGGAGTAAACAATGAGCAGTTCTTC. Its protein product is CAISEIPLAGVNNEQFF.

This chain uses TRBV28 with TRBJ1-2; 7 bases agree with TRBD1. The J segment lost 2 bases and the V segment lost 8 bases, leaving 14 bases of the junction unmatched. Germline CDR1 is MDHEN and CDR2 is SYDVKM. CDR3 length: 16 residues. The CDR3 nucleotides read TGTGCCAGCTGGCGGGCCGGGACAGCTACAAACTATGGCTACACCTTC. Amino acids: CASWRAGTATNYGYTF.

The gene calls are TRBV2 and TRBJ2-7, with D perhaps TRBD1 (6 bases). Germline V gene sequence: CDR1 SNHLY, CDR2 FYNNEI. The V end was cut by 3 bases, the J end by 3 bases, with 12 bases between. This CDR3 spans 14 amino acids. CDR3 nucleotide sequence: TGTGCCAGCAGTGATCAGGGACAATACTACGAGCAGTACTTC. Encoded protein: CASSDQGQYYEQYF.

This chain links TRBV7-9 with TRBJ1-3; no reliable D call. V shed 1 base and J shed 11 bases, with 15 bases lying between them. Germline V CDR1 and CDR2: SEHNR, FQNEAQ (reference sequence). CDR3 size: 14 residues. CDR3 sequence (DNA): TGTGCCAGCAGCTTAGACCGGGCCGATCGGTCCATATATTTT. Translation: CASSLDRADRSIYF. The full variable domain, with the rest looked up from reference TRBV7-9 and TRBJ1-3, is DTGVSQNPRHKITKRGQNVTFRCDPISEHNRLYWYRQTLGQGPEFLTYFQNEAQLEKSRLLSDRFSAERPKGSFSTLEIQRTEQGDSAMYLCASSLDRADRSIYFGEGSWLTVV.

Many counts were recorded for this clone. The chain is built from TRBV28 and TRBJ2-1; TRBD2 might be the D (7 bases). CDR3 length: 16 residues. Trimming took 0 bases from V and 5 from J, leaving 14 bases between them. The V gene's germline CDR1 is MDHEN and CDR2 SYDVKM. This CDR3 is CASSLWGAAGDNEQFF. The CDR3 nucleotides are TGTGCCAGCAGTTTATGGGGGGCCGCGGGAGACAATGAGCAGTTCTTC. Complete variable domain (other parts from reference TRBV28 and TRBJ2-1): DVKVTQSSRYLVKRTGEKVFLECVQDMDHENMFWYRQDPGLGLRLIYFSYDVKMKEKGDIPEGYSVSREKKERFSLILESASTNQTSMYLCASSLWGAAGDNEQFFGPGTRLTVL.

The chain is built from TRBV10-3 and TRBJ1-3; tentatively, D is TRBD1 (5 bases). Germline loops: CDR1 ENHRY, CDR2 SYGVKD. There are 13 residues in the CDR3. The germline V and J ends were trimmed by 4 bases and 2 bases, with 6 bases remaining between them. In nucleotides, the CDR3 is TGTGCCATCAGTGGGACAACTGGAAACACCATATATTTT. It specifies CAISGTTGNTIYF.

A word on this clone: This clone may be a read error of a much larger clone one base away. The J gene is TRBJ2-5, the V gene TRBV7-2; D is ambiguous. Trimming took 0 bases from V and 2 from J, leaving 4 bases between them. The CDR3 runs to 13 residues. From germline, CDR1 is SGHTA and CDR2 FQGNSA. The CDR3: CASSLALQETQYF. The CDR3 DNA follows: TGTGCCAGCAGCTTAGCCCTTCAAGAGACCCAGTACTTC.

This chain connects TRBV5-8 to TRBJ2-6; either TRBD1 or TRBD2 may fit D (5 bases each). Germline V CDR1 and CDR2: SGHTS, YDEGEE. V lost 0 bases and J lost 4, with 14 bases in between. The CDR3 is 17 amino acids. DNA for the CDR3: TGTGCCAGCAGCTTGGCAGGCTCGGGACGCGGGGCCAACGTCCTGACTTTC. It codes for CASSLAGSGRGANVLTF.

The rearrangement uses TRBV10-1 and TRBJ1-1; perhaps TRBD1 as D (5 bases). The CDR3 loop spans 14 amino acids. Germline-derived CDR1 and CDR2 are WNHNN and SYGVQD (reference sequence). V was shortened by 4 bases and J by 3 bases, with 12 bases between the two germline ends. The DNA of the CDR3 is TGCGCCAGCAGTGCCAGGGCCGTCTACACTGAAGCTTTCTTT. Translating gives CASSARAVYTEAFF.

The genes are TRBV28 and TRBJ1-4, with D perhaps TRBD1 (5 bases). The CDR3 has 13 amino acids. Germline values: CDR1 MDHEN, CDR2 SYDVKM. Trimming left V 6 bases short and J 8 bases short, with 13 bases between. CDR3 residues: CASRPGGGEKLFF. CDR3 bases: TGTGCCAGCAGGCCCGGGGGAGGGGAAAAACTGTTTTTT. The full variable domain, completed using reference TRBV28 and TRBJ1-4, is DVKVTQSSRYLVKRTGEKVFLECVQDMDHENMFWYRQDPGLGLRLIYFSYDVKMKEKGDIPEGYSVSREKKERFSLILESASTNQTSMYLCASRPGGGEKLFFGSGTQLSVL.

The chain employs TRBV30 and TRBJ1-4, with unresolved D. V was clipped by 4 bases and J by 10 bases, with 13 bases between them. This CDR3 contains 12 residues. Germline values: CDR1 GTSNPN, CDR2 SVGIG (reference sequence). The CDR3 DNA reads as TGTGCCTGGACAGGCCTTGACGGAAAACTGTTTTTT. This encodes CAWTGLDGKLFF.

This clone was picked up one time. The J gene is TRBJ1-2, the V gene TRBV5-1; D perhaps matches TRBD1 (5 bases). This CDR3 has 15 residues. The germline V and J ends were trimmed by 0 bases and 1 base, with 10 bases remaining between them. Germline values: CDR1 SGHRS, CDR2 YFSETQ. The CDR3 bases are TGCGCCAGCAGCTTGGCCACAGGCGTTAACTATGGCTACACCTTC. It yields the protein CASSLATGVNYGYTF.

The chain uses TRBV5-4 and TRBJ2-3, with 12 nucleotides matching TRBD1. This CDR3 is built from 18 residues. Germline CDR1 and CDR2: SGHNT and YYREEE (reference sequence). V dropped 5 bases and J dropped 2; count of bases not matched to a gene: 12. This chain's CDR3 is CASRFGTGGPAPTDTQYF. The CDR3 DNA follows: TGTGCCAGCAGATTCGGGACAGGGGGCCCCGCGCCCACAGATACGCAGTATTTT.

This chain joins TRBV7-2 and TRBJ2-6, with a weak D call TRBD1 (6 bases). Germline V gene lookup returns CDR1 SGHTA and CDR2 FQGNSA. The CDR3 loop spans 17 amino acids. V was trimmed by 3 bases and J by 0 bases, leaving 12 bases between them. CDR3 nucleotides: TGTGCCAGCAGCTTTTCCGGGACACCCTCTGGGGCCAACGTCCTGACTTTC. Protein product: CASSFSGTPSGANVLTF.

With regard to this clone: Other DNA sequences in this sample translate to the same CDR3. The chain couples TRBV5-1 to TRBJ2-7; D gene uncertain. Germline CDR1 SGHRS, CDR2 YFSETQ. V lost 0 bases and J 6 bases, leaving 10 bases between the germline ends. The CDR3 is made up of 13 amino acids. The CDR3 DNA reads as TGCGCCAGCAGCTTGGCCCTTGTGGGCGAGCAGTACTTC. Its translation: CASSLALVGEQYF.

This clone has a handful of counts. The chain is built from TRBV2 and TRBJ1-5; D not certain. The CDR3 is made up of 14 amino acids. Germline assignment: CDR1 SNHLY and CDR2 FYNNEI. V lost 1 base and J 6 bases, leaving 10 bases between the germline ends. The CDR3, as DNA: TGTGCCAGCAGTGAAGGGTTGGTCGGTCAGCCCCAGCATTTT. Translated: CASSEGLVGQPQHF.

The J gene is TRBJ2-5, the V gene TRBV11-2; 13 bases line up with TRBD2. Trimming took 3 bases from V and 3 from J; bases not matched to a gene: 1. Germline V lookup: CDR1 SGHAT, CDR2 FQNNGV. The CDR3 consists of 15 residues. CDR3 sequence (DNA): TGTGCCAGCAGCTTTGGGACTAGCGGGAAAGAGACCCAGTACTTC. It encodes CASSFGTSGKETQYF.

The V call is TRBV10-3, the J call TRBJ2-2; D possibly corresponds to TRBD2 (6 bases). In germline, CDR1 is ENHRY, CDR2 SYGVKD. The V end was cut by 3 bases, the J end by 6 bases, with 20 bases between. This CDR3 region has 17 residues. CDR3 DNA: TGTGCCATCAGTGACGAGGGAGGCACCTGGGAGGCCGGGGAGCTGTTTTTT. Amino acid sequence: CAISDEGGTWEAGELFF.

J is TRBJ2-1 and V is TRBV18; perhaps TRBD1 as D (5 bases). Looked up from germline, CDR1 is KGHSH and CDR2 is LQKENI. The CDR3 is 12 amino acids. V gave up 1 base and J gave up 15 bases, with 13 bases separating them. CDR3 sequence (DNA): TGTGCCAGCTCACCACAGACAGAATCGACGTTCTTC. Residues: CASSPQTESTFF.

This clone was counted a single time. The chain combines TRBV2 with TRBJ2-3, with D possibly being TRBD2 (6 bases). Between the trimmed V and J ends, which lost 6 bases and 4 bases, there was a span of 17 bases. CDR1 SNHLY and CDR2 FYNNEI come from the germline V gene. This CDR3 spans 15 amino acids. Here the CDR3 DNA reads TGTGCCAGCAGGCGCGGGACCCAGGGAGCAGATACGCAGTATTTT. This translates into CASRRGTQGADTQYF.

CDR3 coding DNA: TGCAGCGTGAGAGCCAGGGTGATGGGCGAAAAACTGTTTTTT. Protein sequence: CSVRARVMGEKLFF. The V call is TRBV29-1, the J call TRBJ1-4; TRBD1 might be the D (5 bases). CDR1 is SQVTM, CDR2 ANQGSEA, per germline. The CDR3 extends over 14 amino acids. The V and J ends lost 6 bases and 8 bases respectively, with 19 bases between them.

The chain couples TRBV29-1 to TRBJ2-2; tentative D call: TRBD2 (5 bases). Germline-derived CDR1 and CDR2 are SQVTM and ANQGSEA. The CDR3 extends over 14 amino acids. Trimming removed 4 bases at V and 5 bases at J, with 14 bases between. Here the CDR3 reads CSVGEPWETGELFF. The DNA for the CDR3 is TGCAGCGTTGGGGAGCCATGGGAGACCGGGGAGCTGTTTTTT.

The chain recombines TRBV6-5 with TRBJ2-1; D is undetermined. CDR1 and CDR2 from the germline V gene are MNHEY and SVGAGI. The CDR3 extends over 11 amino acids. Trimming took off 10 bases at V and 3 bases at J, with 7 bases between the two ends. CDR3 bases: TGTGCCACCACCGGCTACAATGAGCAGTTCTTC. Translation gives CATTGYNEQFF.

This clone was observed a few times. V usage is TRBV4-1 and J usage is TRBJ2-1; tentatively, D is TRBD2 (5 bases). This CDR3 spans 14 amino acids. CDR1 is MGHRA, CDR2 YSYEKL, per germline. V was cut by 2 bases and J by 8 bases, with 13 bases left in between. The CDR3 bases are TGCGCCAGCAGCCAAAGGACTCTCGTGGATGAGCAGTTCTTC. Translated, it gives CASSQRTLVDEQFF.